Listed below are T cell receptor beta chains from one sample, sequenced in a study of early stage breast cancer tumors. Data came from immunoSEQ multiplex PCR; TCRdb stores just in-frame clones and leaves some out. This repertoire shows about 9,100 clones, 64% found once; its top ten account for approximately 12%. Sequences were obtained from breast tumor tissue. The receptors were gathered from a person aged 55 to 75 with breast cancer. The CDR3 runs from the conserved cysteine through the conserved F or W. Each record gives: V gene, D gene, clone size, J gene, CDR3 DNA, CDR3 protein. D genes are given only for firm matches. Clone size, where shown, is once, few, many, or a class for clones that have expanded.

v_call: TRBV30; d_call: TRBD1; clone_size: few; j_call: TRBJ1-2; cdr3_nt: TGTGCCTGGAGTGTACAGGGGGAGCACTATGGCTACACCTTC; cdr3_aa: CAWSVQGEHYGYTF
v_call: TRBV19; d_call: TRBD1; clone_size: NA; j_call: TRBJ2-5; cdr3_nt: TGTGCCAGTAGTCCAGGGACAGGGTGGGGAGAGACCCAGTACTTC; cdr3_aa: CASSPGTGWGETQYF
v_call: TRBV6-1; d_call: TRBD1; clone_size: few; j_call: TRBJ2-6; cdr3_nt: TGTGCCAGCAGAACAGGGGGCTCTGGGGCCAACGTCCTGACTTTC; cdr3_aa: CASRTGGSGANVLTF
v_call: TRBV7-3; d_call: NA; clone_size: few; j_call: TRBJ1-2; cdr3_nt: TGTGCCAGCAGCTTATTTCCGGGAACGGGTGGCTACACCTTC; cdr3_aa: CASSLFPGTGGYTF
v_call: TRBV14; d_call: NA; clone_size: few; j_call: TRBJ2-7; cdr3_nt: TGTGCCAGCCGAGGGACGTTTTCCCACGAGCAGTACTTC; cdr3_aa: CASRGTFSHEQYF
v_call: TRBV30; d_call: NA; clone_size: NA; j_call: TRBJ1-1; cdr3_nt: TGTGCCTGGAGTGGGTGGAGGGATGAGGTTTGGACTGAAGCTTTCTTT; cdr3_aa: CAWSGWRDEVWTEAFF
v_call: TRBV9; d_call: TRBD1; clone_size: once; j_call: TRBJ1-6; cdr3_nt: TGTGCCAGCAGCTCGGACAGGGGGGGATCACCCCTCCACTTT; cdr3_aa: CASSSDRGGSPLHF
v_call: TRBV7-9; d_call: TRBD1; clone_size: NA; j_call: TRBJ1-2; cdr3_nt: TGTGCCAGCAGTCTTCAGGGGGGGGGTAACTATGGCTACACCTTC; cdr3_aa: CASSLQGGGNYGYTF
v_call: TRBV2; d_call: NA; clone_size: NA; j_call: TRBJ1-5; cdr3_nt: TGTGCCAGCAGTGAACCCCCCGACGGTAGAAATAGCAATCAGCCCCAGCATTTT; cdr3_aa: CASSEPPDGRNSNQPQHF
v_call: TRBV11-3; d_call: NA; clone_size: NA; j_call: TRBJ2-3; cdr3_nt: TGTGCCAGCAGCTTAGAGGACACAGATACGCAGTATTTT; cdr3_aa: CASSLEDTDTQYF
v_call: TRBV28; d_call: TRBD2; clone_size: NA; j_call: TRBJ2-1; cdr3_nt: TGTGCCAGCAGTGCCCCGACTAGCGGGAGGATGGATGAGCAGTTCTTC; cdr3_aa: CASSAPTSGRMDEQFF
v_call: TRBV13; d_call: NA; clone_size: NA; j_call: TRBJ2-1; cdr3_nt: TGTGCCAGCAGCGGTACAAGGGGCCATGAGCAGTTCTTC; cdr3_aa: CASSGTRGHEQFF
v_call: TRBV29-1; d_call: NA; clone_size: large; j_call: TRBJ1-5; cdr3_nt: TGCAGCGTTGAATCCGCGTCGGGTCAGCCCCAGCATTTT; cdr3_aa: CSVESASGQPQHF
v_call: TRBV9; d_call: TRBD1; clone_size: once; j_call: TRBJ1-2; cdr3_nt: TGTGCCAGCAGCGTAGGACAGGGGCAAGCTAACTATGGCTACACCTTC; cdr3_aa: CASSVGQGQANYGYTF
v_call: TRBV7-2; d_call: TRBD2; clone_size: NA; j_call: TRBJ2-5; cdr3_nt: TGTGCCAGCAGCTTAGTTTCCGGGAGGATAGAAGACACCCAGTACTTC; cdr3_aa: CASSLVSGRIEDTQYF
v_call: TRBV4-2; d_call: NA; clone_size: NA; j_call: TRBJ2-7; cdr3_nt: TGTGCCAGCAGCCAAGATTTGGGGGATACCTACGAGCAGTACTTC; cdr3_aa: CASSQDLGDTYEQYF
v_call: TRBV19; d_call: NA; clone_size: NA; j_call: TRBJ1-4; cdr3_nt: TGTGCCAGTAGTATCGGGTGGGGCCCTGAAAAACTGTTTTTT; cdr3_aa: CASSIGWGPEKLFF
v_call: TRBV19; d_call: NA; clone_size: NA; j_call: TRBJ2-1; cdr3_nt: TGTGCCAGTAAAACCAAACCGGGGGCCGATGAGCAGTTCTTC; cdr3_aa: CASKTKPGADEQFF
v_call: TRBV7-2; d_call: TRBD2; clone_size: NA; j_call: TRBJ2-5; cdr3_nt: TGTGCCAGCAGCTGGGCGGGAGGCCCGAGAGGGGAGACCCAGTACTTC; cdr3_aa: CASSWAGGPRGETQYF
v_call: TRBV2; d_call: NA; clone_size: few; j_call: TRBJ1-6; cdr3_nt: TGTGCCAGCAGCCAAGGGGGGGGAGTGGGGAATTCACCCCTCCACTTT; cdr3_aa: CASSQGGGVGNSPLHF
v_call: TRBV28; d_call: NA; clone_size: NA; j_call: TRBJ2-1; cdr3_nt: TGTGCCAGCAGTTTAGGAGGGTACACCTACAATGAGCAGTTCTTC; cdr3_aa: CASSLGGYTYNEQFF
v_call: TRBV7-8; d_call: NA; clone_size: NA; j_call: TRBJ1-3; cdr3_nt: TGTGCCAGCAGCCCCGGCGGGGGAAAGGGGGGAAACACCATATATTTT; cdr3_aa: CASSPGGGKGGNTIYF
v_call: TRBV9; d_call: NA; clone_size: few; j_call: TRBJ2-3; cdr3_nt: TGTGCCAGCAGCTCATCCGGCAGCGGTACGCAGTATTTT; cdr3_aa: CASSSSGSGTQYF
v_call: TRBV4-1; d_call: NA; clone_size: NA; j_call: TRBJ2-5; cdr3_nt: TGCGCCAGCAGCCAAGATCCCGGGGAGGAGACCCAGTACTTC; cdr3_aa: CASSQDPGEETQYF
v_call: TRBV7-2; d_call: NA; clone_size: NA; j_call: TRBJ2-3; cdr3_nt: TGTGCCAGCAGTTGGGGCGATACGCAGTATTTT; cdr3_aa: CASSWGDTQYF
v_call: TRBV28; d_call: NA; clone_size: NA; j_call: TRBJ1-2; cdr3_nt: TGTGCCAGCAGTCCGATCAGATCGGAATATGGCTACACCTTC; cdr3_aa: CASSPIRSEYGYTF
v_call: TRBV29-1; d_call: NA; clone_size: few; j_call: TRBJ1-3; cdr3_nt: TGCAGCGCCACGGGGGACTCTGGAAACACCATATATTTT; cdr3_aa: CSATGDSGNTIYF
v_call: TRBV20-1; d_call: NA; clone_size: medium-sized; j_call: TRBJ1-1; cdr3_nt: TGCAGTGCTGGCTCCGGGGCTGAAGCTTTCTTT; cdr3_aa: CSAGSGAEAFF
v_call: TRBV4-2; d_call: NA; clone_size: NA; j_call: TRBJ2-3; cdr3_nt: TGTGCCAGCAGCATCCGGGGTAGGGTGGGCACAGATACGCAGTATTTT; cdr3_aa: CASSIRGRVGTDTQYF
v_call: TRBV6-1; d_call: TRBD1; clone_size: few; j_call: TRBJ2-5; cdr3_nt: TGTGCCAGCACCGACAGGGGGCAGGAGACCCAGTACTTC; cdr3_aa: CASTDRGQETQYF
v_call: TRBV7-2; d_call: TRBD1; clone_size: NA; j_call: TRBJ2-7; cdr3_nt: TGTGTCAGCAGCTTAAACGGACAGGGCCGTCAGTACTTC; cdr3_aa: CVSSLNGQGRQYF
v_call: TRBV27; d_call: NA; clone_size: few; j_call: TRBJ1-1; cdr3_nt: TGTGCCAGCAGTTCCCTTAGGACGGGCTATAACACTGAAGCTTTCTTT; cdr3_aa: CASSSLRTGYNTEAFF
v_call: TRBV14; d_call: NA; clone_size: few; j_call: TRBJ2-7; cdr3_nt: TGTGCCAGCAGCCAAGGCCCCGGAGGGGAAAACGAGCAGTACTTC; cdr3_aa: CASSQGPGGENEQYF
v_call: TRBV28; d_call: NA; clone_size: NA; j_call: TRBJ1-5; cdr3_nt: TGTGCCAGCAGTTTAGCGGGAGAATACAATCAGCCCCAGCATTTT; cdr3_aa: CASSLAGEYNQPQHF
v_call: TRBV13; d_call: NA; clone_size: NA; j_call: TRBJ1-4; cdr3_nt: TGTGCCAGCTGCTCCTTTGCAACTAATGAAAAACTGTTTTTT; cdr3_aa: CASCSFATNEKLFF
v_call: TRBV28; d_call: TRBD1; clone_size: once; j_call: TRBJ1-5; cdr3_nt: TGTGCCAGCAGTTTGGGACAGGGGGCAAGGGAGCCCCAGCATTTT; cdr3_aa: CASSLGQGAREPQHF
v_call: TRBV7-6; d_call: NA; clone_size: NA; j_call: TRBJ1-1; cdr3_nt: TGTGCCAGCAGCGCGGACACCAACACTGAAGCTTTCTTT; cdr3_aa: CASSADTNTEAFF
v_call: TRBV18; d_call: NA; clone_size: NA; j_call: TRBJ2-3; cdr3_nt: TGTGCCAGCTCACCGGGCGGTGGCGGGAGCACAGATACGCAGTATTTT; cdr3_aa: CASSPGGGGSTDTQYF
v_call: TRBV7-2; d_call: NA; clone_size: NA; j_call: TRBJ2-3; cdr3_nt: TGTGCCAGCAGCTTAGGGGGCACAGATACGCAGTATTTT; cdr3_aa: CASSLGGTDTQYF
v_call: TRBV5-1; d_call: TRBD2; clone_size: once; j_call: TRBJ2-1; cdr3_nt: TGCGCCAGCAGCACAGGACTAGCGGGAGGTTTACTTGGAGGGTGGAATGAGCAGTTCTTC; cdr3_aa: CASSTGLAGGLLGGWNEQFF
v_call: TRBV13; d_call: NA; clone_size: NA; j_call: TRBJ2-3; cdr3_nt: TGTGCCAGCAGCTTAGGACTCACAGATACGCAGTATTTT; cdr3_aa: CASSLGLTDTQYF
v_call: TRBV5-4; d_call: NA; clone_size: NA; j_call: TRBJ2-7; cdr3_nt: TGTGCCAGCTGGGGGGGCGCGGGGGAGCAGTACTTC; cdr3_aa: CASWGGAGEQYF
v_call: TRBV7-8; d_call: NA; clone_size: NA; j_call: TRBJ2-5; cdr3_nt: TGTGCCAGCAGAGCAGCGGGTGTGAGGACCCAGTACTTC; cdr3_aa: CASRAAGVRTQYF
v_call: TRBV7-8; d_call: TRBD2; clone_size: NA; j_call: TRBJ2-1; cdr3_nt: TGTGCCAGCAGCCTCCTGGGGGGGGTCCTCTCCTACAATGAGCAGTTCTTC; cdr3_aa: CASSLLGGVLSYNEQFF
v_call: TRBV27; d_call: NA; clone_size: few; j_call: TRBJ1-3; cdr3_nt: TGTGCCAGCAGTCCCACCCGACGGATCTCTGGAAACACCATATATTTT; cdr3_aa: CASSPTRRISGNTIYF
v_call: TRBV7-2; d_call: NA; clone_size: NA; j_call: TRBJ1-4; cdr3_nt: TGTGCCAGCAGCTCCGGGACCCCGAGGAGGGTGTTTTTT; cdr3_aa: CASSSGTPRRVFF
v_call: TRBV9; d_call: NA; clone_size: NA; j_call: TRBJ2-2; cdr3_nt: TGTGCCAGCAGCGTTAACCAAGCGCCCGGGGAGCTGTTTTTT; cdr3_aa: CASSVNQAPGELFF
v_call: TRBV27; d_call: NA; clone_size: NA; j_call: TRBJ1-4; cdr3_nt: TGTGCCAGCGGACTGGAAAGAGGGGAAAAACTGTTTTTT; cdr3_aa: CASGLERGEKLFF
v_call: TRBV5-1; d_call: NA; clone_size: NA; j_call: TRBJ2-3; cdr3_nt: TGCGCCAGCAGCTACTCAAAAGATACGCAGTATTTT; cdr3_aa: CASSYSKDTQYF
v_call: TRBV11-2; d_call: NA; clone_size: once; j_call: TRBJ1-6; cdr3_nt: TGTGCCAGCAGCTTAGGGCAGGGAACACCCCTCCACTTT; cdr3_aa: CASSLGQGTPLHF
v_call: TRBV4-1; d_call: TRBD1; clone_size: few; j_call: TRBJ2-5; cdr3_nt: TGCGCCAGCAGCCAGGGCCACTCAGGGGGTCAAGAGACCCAGTACTTC; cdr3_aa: CASSQGHSGGQETQYF
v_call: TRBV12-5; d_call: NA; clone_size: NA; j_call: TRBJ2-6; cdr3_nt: TGTGCTAGTGGTTCTCCCGGGGCCAACGTCCTGACTTTC; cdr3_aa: CASGSPGANVLTF
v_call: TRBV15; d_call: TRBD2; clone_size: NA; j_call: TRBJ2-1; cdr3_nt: TGTGCCACCCTGTGGGACCGGGGAGGGGATTACAATGAGCAGTTCTTC; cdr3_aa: CATLWDRGGDYNEQFF
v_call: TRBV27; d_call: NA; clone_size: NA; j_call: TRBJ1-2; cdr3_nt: TGTGCCAGCAGTTCCCAGACAGGTCATAGAGGCTACACCTTC; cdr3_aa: CASSSQTGHRGYTF
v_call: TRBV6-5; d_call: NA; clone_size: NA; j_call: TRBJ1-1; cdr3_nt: TGTGCCAGCAGTTGGGCCGGTGGTGAAGCTTTCTTT; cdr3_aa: CASSWAGGEAFF
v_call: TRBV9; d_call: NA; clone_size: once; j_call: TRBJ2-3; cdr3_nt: TGTGCCAGCAGCGCCTCTGTCCCAGATACGCAGTATTTT; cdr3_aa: CASSASVPDTQYF